This T cell receptor beta chain was captured in a study of blood T cell repertoires in COVID-19. Looking at the study overall: The samples span acute and convalescent COVID-19 from the United States, Italy and Spain. The cDNA or gDNA used as material had been derived from T cells, B-cell-depleted T cells, or PBMCs.

CDR3 length: 15 amino acids. Germline values: CDR1 MNHNY, CDR2 SVGAGI (reference sequence). V was shortened by 6 bases and J by 2 bases, with 17 bases between the two germline ends. Source study methods: Amplification from reference gene primers served as the basis for estimated nucleated cell counts. The data were produced by immunoSEQ multiplex PCR, yet TCRdb's version contains in-frame clones alone and is incomplete. Clone size and V and J calls were adopted from that table, with D and trimming inferred from the DNA. The sample has around 620,000 clones, over 80% seen once; the top ten hold over 0.2%.

The chain couples TRBV6-6 to TRBJ2-7; maybe TRBD1 (5 bases). This TCR came from a woman aged 18-29 years with acute or convalescent COVID-19. What was sequenced was peripheral blood. The CDR3 sequence: CASSSTTEATYEQYF. CDR3 coding DNA: TGTGCCAGCAGCTCGACGACAGAGGCAACCTACGAGCAGTACTTC.